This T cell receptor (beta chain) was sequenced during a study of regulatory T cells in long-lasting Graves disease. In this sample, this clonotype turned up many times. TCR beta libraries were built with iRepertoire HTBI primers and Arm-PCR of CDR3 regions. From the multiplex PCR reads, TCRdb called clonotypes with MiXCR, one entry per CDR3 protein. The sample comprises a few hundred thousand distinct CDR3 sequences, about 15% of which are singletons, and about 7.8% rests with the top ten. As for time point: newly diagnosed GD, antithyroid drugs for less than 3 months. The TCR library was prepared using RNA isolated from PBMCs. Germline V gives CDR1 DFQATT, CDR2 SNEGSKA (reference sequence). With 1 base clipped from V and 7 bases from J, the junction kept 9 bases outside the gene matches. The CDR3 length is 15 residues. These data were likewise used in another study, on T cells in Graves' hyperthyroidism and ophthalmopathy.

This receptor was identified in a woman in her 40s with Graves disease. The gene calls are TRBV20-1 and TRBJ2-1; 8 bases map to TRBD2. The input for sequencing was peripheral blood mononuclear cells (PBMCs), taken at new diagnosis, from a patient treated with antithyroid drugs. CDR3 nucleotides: TGCAGTGCTAGAGTCCCGGGAGGGCCCTGGAATGAGCAGTTCTTC. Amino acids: CSARVPGGPWNEQFF.